This is a list of T cell receptor beta chains from one sample in a study of regulatory T cells in long-lasting Graves disease. TCRdb passed the multiplex PCR reads through MiXCR, listing each CDR3 protein once. The sample has about 530,000 distinct CDR3 sequences, 15% to 20% seen once. The sample also formed part of further work on T cells in Graves' hyperthyroidism and ophthalmopathy.

Sample: peripheral blood mononuclear cells (PBMCs), taken at new diagnosis, from a patient treated with antithyroid drugs. The origin of the receptors is a woman aged 35-60 years with Graves disease. Each CDR3 is given with its conserved first and last residue. The D gene is left open where the match is weak. Clone size is not always given. Where it is, it says once, few, many or a class for expanded clones.

j_gene: TRBJ2-1
v_gene: TRBV12-3/TRBV12-4
abundance: few
d_gene: TRBD2
CDR3aa: CASSLHGGEYNEQFF
CDR3nt: TGTGCCAGCAGTTTACACGGGGGGGAGTACAATGAGCAGTTCTTC

j_gene: TRBJ2-3
v_gene: TRBV7-3
abundance: many
d_gene: NA
CDR3aa: CASSLSGAGDTQYF
CDR3nt: TGTGCCAGCAGCTTAAGTGGGGCTGGAGATACGCAGTATTTT

j_gene: TRBJ1-2
v_gene: TRBV20-1
abundance: few
d_gene: TRBD1
CDR3aa: CSANSKGRITGRGLGYGYTF
CDR3nt: TGCAGTGCTAATTCTAAGGGGAGGATCACAGGAAGGGGGCTGGGGTATGGCTACACCTTC

j_gene: TRBJ1-2
v_gene: TRBV6-1
abundance: many
d_gene: NA
CDR3aa: CASSEAGHNYGYTF
CDR3nt: TGTGCCAGCAGTGAAGCGGGGCATAACTATGGCTACACCTTC

j_gene: TRBJ2-7
v_gene: TRBV11-2
abundance: many
d_gene: NA
CDR3aa: CASRPPGTRTYEQYF
CDR3nt: TGTGCCAGCAGACCTCCCGGGACACGGACCTACGAGCAGTACTTC

j_gene: TRBJ2-1
v_gene: TRBV12-3/TRBV12-4
abundance: many
d_gene: TRBD2
CDR3aa: CASSFLGGEAREQFF
CDR3nt: TGTGCCAGCAGTTTTTTGGGGGGGGAGGCCCGTGAGCAGTTCTTC

j_gene: TRBJ2-2
v_gene: TRBV3-1
abundance: NA
d_gene: TRBD1
CDR3aa: CASSQDRGQNTGELFF
CDR3nt: TGTGCCAGCAGCCAGGACAGGGGGCAAAACACCGGGGAGCTGTTTTTT

j_gene: TRBJ2-1
v_gene: TRBV6-9
abundance: NA
d_gene: TRBD1
CDR3aa: CASSLPTGSYNEQFF
CDR3nt: TGTGCCAGCAGTTTGCCGACAGGGTCCTACAATGAGCAGTTCTTC

j_gene: TRBJ2-7
v_gene: TRBV20-1
abundance: few
d_gene: NA
CDR3aa: CSARVPYTYEQYF
CDR3nt: TGCAGTGCTAGAGTTCCGTATACCTACGAGCAGTACTTC

j_gene: TRBJ2-7
v_gene: TRBV6-1
abundance: many
d_gene: TRBD1
CDR3aa: CASRPGTGHYEQYF
CDR3nt: TGTGCCAGCAGACCCGGGACAGGCCACTACGAGCAGTACTTC

j_gene: TRBJ1-6
v_gene: TRBV25-1
abundance: few
d_gene: NA
CDR3aa: CASMGAGSYNSPLHF
CDR3nt: TGTGCCAGCATGGGGGCCGGCTCCTATAATTCACCCCTCCACTTT

j_gene: TRBJ2-5
v_gene: TRBV3-1
abundance: many
d_gene: NA
CDR3aa: CASSLGQLEETQYF
CDR3nt: TGTGCCAGCAGCTTGGGACAACTAGAAGAGACCCAGTACTTC

j_gene: TRBJ2-3
v_gene: TRBV20-1
abundance: NA
d_gene: TRBD1
CDR3aa: CSASDRGPPNPTDTQYF
CDR3nt: TGCAGTGCTAGTGACAGGGGGCCCCCGAATCCCACAGATACGCAGTATTTT